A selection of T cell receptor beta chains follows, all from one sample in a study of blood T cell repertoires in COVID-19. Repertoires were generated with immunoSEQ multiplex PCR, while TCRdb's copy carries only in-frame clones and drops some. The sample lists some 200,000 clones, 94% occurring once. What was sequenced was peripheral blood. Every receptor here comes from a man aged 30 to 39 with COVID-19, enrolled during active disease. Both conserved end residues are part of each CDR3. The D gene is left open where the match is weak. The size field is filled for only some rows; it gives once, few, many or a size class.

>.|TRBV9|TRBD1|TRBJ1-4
TGTGCCAGCAGCCCCAGGACAGGGGGCGATGAAAAACTGTTTTTT
CASSPRTGGDEKLFF
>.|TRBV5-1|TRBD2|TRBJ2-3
TGCGCCAGCAGCGAGGGACTAGCGGGGCCAGATACGCAGTATTTT
CASSEGLAGPDTQYF
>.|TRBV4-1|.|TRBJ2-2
TGCGCCAGCAGCCAAGTCCCGGACGAGGGAAGGACCGGGGAGCTGTTTTTT
CASSQVPDEGRTGELFF
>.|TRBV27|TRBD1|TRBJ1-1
TGTGCCAGCAGCCGAGGGACAGGGGGGACTGAAGCTTTCTTT
CASSRGTGGTEAFF
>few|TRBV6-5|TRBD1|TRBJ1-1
TGTGCCAGCAGTTCGCGGACAGGGGAGCGGCGAGCTTTCTTT
CASSSRTGERRAFF
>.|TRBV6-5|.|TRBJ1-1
TGTGCCAGCAGTTCGCAGTCCCGGAACACTGAAGCTTTCTTT
CASSSQSRNTEAFF
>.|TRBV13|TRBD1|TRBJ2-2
TGTGCCAGCAGCGACTATCGGACAGGGACCGGGGAGCTGTTTTTT
CASSDYRTGTGELFF
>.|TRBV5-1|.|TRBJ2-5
TGCGCCAGCAGTTTGGACTCTAATCGGGGGACCCAGTACTTC
CASSLDSNRGTQYF
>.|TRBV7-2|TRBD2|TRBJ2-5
TGTGCCAGCAGCTTTGGTTCTAGCGGGGGCCAAGAGACCCAGTACTTC
CASSFGSSGGQETQYF
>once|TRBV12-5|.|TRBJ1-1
TGTGCTAGTGCCTCCGGGACACCTGTGAACACTGAAGCTTTCTTT
CASASGTPVNTEAFF
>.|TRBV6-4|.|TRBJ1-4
TGTGCCACCCATACGGGGGCAACTAATGAAAAACTGTTTTTT
CATHTGATNEKLFF
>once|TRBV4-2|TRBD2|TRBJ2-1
TGTGCCAGCAGCCAAGGGGGACTAGCGGGGGTATATGAGCAGTTCTTC
CASSQGGLAGVYEQFF
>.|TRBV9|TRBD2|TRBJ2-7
TGTGCCAGCAGCGTAGGGGTAGCGGGGGACTCCTACGAGCAGTACTTC
CASSVGVAGDSYEQYF
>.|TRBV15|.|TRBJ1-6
TGTGCCACCAGCAGAGCAGGGGCTTATTCACCCCTCCACTTT
CATSRAGAYSPLHF
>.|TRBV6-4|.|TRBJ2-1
TGTGCCAGCAGTGAAGAGACAGGAGGCTACAATGAGCAGTTCTTC
CASSEETGGYNEQFF
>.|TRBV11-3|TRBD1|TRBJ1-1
TGTGCCAGCAGTCCCGACAGGGAGGCTGAAGCTTTCTTT
CASSPDREAEAFF
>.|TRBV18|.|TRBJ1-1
TGTGCCAGCTCCCTTACGAAAGCCGACACTGAAGCTTTCTTT
CASSLTKADTEAFF
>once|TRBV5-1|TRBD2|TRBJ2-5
TGCGCCAGCAGCTTGGGCGGGGGGGCGTGGGAGACCCAGTACTTC
CASSLGGGAWETQYF
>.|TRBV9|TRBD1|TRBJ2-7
TGTGCCAGCAGAGATACAGGGGCACCCTACGAGCAGTACTTC
CASRDTGAPYEQYF
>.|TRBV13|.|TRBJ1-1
TGTGCCAGCAGCTCTAGCGGGTGGGAGGGGGAAACTGAAGCTTTCTTT
CASSSSGWEGETEAFF
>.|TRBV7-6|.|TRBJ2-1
TGTGCCAGCAGCCCCCAGGATGGGAGCTCCTACAATGAGCAGTTCTTC
CASSPQDGSSYNEQFF
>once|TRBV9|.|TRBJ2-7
TGTGCCAGCACGGCAGGTTTAGATTCCTACGAGCAGTACTTC
CASTAGLDSYEQYF
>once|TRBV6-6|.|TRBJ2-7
TGTGCCAGCAGTCAGGGAGGAAACCCCTACGAGCAGTACTTC
CASSQGGNPYEQYF
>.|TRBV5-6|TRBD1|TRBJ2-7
TGTGCCAGCAGCTCATTCCTCAGGGGGACCTGGGAGCAGTACTTC
CASSSFLRGTWEQYF
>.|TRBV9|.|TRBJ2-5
TGTGCCACGAGACCGGGGGGCGGGGAGACCCAGTACTTC
CATRPGGGETQYF
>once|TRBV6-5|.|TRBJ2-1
TGTGCCAGCGGTCGGACAGTCGAGAGTGAGCAGTTCTTC
CASGRTVESEQFF
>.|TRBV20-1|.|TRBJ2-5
TGCAGTGCTAGTCCCAGGGGTCCAGGGACCCAGTACTTC
CSASPRGPGTQYF
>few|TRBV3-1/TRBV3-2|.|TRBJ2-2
TGTGCCAGCAGAAACAGGTTAACAGACACCGGGGAGCTGTTTTTT
CASRNRLTDTGELFF
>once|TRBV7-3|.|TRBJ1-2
TGTGCCAGCAGCTTTTGCCAAAAGGGGAACTATGGCTACACCTTC
CASSFCQKGNYGYTF
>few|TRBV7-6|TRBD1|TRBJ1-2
TGTGCCAGCAGCCCCCCGGGACAGGGGGCAAATGGCTACACCTTC
CASSPPGQGANGYTF
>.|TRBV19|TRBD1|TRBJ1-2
TGTGCCAGTAGGACCGGGACAGAAGGTGGGAGGCACACCTTC
CASRTGTEGGRHTF
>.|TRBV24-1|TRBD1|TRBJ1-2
TGTGCCACCAGTGCAAGACAGGGGTCAATACTCTATGGCTACACCTTC
CATSARQGSILYGYTF
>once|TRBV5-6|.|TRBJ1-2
TGTGCCAGCAGCCTGAAGGGGCTGAACTATGGCTACACCTTC
CASSLKGLNYGYTF
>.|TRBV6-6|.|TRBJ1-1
TGTGCCAGCAGTTACTCCCGGCCGGGGAACACTGAAGCTTTCTTT
CASSYSRPGNTEAFF
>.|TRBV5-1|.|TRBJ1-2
TGCGCCAGCAGCTTGGCGGGGGAAGGCTACACCTTC
CASSLAGEGYTF
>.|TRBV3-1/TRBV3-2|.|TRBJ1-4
TGTGCCAGCAGCCAGGGGCTGGGTGAAAAACTGTTTTTT
CASSQGLGEKLFF
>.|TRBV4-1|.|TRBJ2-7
TGCGCCAGCAGCCAAGTTCGGAACGGAGCTTACGAGCAGTACTTC
CASSQVRNGAYEQYF
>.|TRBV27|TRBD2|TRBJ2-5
TGTGCCAGCAGTTTATCCCTGACTAGCGGGGGTTCAGAGACCCAGTACTTC
CASSLSLTSGGSETQYF
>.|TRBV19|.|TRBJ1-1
TGTGCCAGTACTAGTGTGAACACTGAAGCTTTCTTT
CASTSVNTEAFF
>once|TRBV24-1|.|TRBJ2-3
TGTGCCACCAGTGCCGGGGTGGCAACTAGCACAGATACGCAGTATTTT
CATSAGVATSTDTQYF
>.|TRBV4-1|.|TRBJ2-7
TGCGCCAGCAGCGCCCCCTCTAGCTACGAGCAGTACTTC
CASSAPSSYEQYF
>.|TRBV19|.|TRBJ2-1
TGTGCCAGTAGTCCCGACAGCTCCTACAATGAGCAGTTCTTC
CASSPDSSYNEQFF
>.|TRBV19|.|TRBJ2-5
TGTGCCAGTAGTATGGCAGGACAAGGCGAAGAGACCCAGTACTTC
CASSMAGQGEETQYF
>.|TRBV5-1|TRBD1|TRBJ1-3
TGCGCCAGCAGCCCCGGACAGGGGGAAAACACCATATATTTT
CASSPGQGENTIYF
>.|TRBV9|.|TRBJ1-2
TGTGCCAGCAGCGTAGGGGCGTCAGACTATGGCTACACCTTC
CASSVGASDYGYTF
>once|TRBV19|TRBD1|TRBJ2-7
TGTGCCACGAGGGGGCTGGTGGACGAGCAGTACTTC
CATRGLVDEQYF
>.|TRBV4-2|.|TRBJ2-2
TGTGCCAGCAGCCGACAGACTAACACCGGGGAGCTGTTTTTT
CASSRQTNTGELFF
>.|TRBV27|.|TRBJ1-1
TGTGCCAGCAGCCTAGACCCCATGAACACTGAAGCTTTCTTT
CASSLDPMNTEAFF
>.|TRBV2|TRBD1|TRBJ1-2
TGTGCCAGCAGCGACAGGGGGGTACGGGGCTACACCTTC
CASSDRGVRGYTF
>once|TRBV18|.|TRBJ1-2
TGTGCCAGCGGAGGGAGGGATGACAATGGCTACACCTTC
CASGGRDDNGYTF
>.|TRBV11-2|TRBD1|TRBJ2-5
TGTGCCAGCAGCAACCGGGACAGGGAAGAGACCCAGTACTTC
CASSNRDREETQYF
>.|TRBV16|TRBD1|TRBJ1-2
TGTGCCAGCAGCCGGGACAGGGACTATGGCTACACCTTC
CASSRDRDYGYTF
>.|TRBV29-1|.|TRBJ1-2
TGCAGCGTGGACATAATTTGGGGCTACACCTTC
CSVDIIWGYTF
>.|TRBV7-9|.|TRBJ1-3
TGTGCCAGCAGCTCATCCGGGAGTTTTGGGTCTGGAAACACCATATATTTT
CASSSSGSFGSGNTIYF
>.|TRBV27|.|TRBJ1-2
TGTGCCAGCAGTTCAGGACAAGGGTTCTATGGCTACACCTTC
CASSSGQGFYGYTF
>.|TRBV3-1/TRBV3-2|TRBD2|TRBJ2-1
TGTGCCAGCAGCCGGGGACTAGCGGGGCAGCAAGGGAATGAGCAGTTCTTC
CASSRGLAGQQGNEQFF